The 8 T cell receptor beta chains listed next were all sequenced from one sample in a study of blood T cell repertoires in COVID-19. Clones were read by immunoSEQ multiplex PCR, and TCRdb kept only the in-frame ones, dropping some. The sample carries around 25,000 clones, about 80% recorded once. Specimen: peripheral blood. The receptors derive from a man aged 70-80 years with active COVID-19.

The chain employs TRBV24-1 and TRBJ2-7; 7 bases are shared with TRBD1. This CDR3 comprises 13 residues. Trimming cost V 9 bases and J 3 bases; bases outside gene matches: 7. In germline, CDR1 is KGHDR, CDR2 SFDVKD. The CDR3 sequence is CATGEGGGYEQYF. DNA for the CDR3: TGTGCCACCGGCGAAGGGGGCGGCTACGAGCAGTACTTC.

In its sample, this clone was seen a few times. The same CDR3 can be traced to other DNA sequences in this sample. The rearrangement uses TRBV10-2 and TRBJ2-2; D is perhaps TRBD1 (6 bases). Germline CDR1 WSHSY, CDR2 SAAADI. This CDR3 is 14 amino acids long. Trimming cost V 6 bases and J 1 base, with 9 bases left between them. In nucleotides, the CDR3 is TGCGCCAGCAGCACAGGGAGGAACACCGGGGAGCTGTTTTTT. It specifies CASSTGRNTGELFF.

This clone was picked up one time. CDR3 region: CASSQVQGARDYGYTF. The CDR3 DNA reads as TGTGCCAGCAGCCAAGTTCAGGGCGCCAGGGACTATGGCTACACCTTC. The chain uses TRBV4-2 and TRBJ1-2; D is perhaps TRBD1 (5 bases). Germline lookup yields CDR1 LGHNA and CDR2 YNFKEQ. The CDR3 length is 16 residues. V was cut by 1 base and J by 3 bases, with 15 bases left in between.

The genes are TRBV11-3 and TRBJ2-3, with 8 bases fitting TRBD2. The CDR3 spans 16 residues. Germline V CDR1 and CDR2: SGHNT, YENEEA. Trimming at V came to 1 base and at J to 4 bases, leaving 7 bases not matched to a gene. The DNA of the CDR3 is TGTGCCAGCAGCTTAGGTGGCGGCGGGGGGTCAGATACGCAGTATTTT. As protein: CASSLGGGGGSDTQYF.

CDR3 sequence (DNA): TGTGCCAGCAGCGTCTCCGGGACAGGATTCACAGATACGCAGTATTTT. It yields the protein CASSVSGTGFTDTQYF. The V call is TRBV9, the J call TRBJ2-3, with 8 bases that match TRBD1. The CDR3 totals 16 residues. V lost 2 bases to trimming and J lost 2 bases; unmatched junction nucleotides: 7. Germline CDR1 is SGDLS and CDR2 is YYNGEE.

The chain links TRBV9 to TRBJ2-5; D is possibly TRBD1 (5 bases). The CDR3 consists of 14 residues. With 0 bases removed from V and 5 bases from J, the gap between germline ends came to 11 bases. The V gene's germline CDR1 is SGDLS and CDR2 YYNGEE. The CDR3 sequence is CASSVATGWETQYF. Here the CDR3 DNA reads TGTGCCAGCAGCGTAGCTACAGGATGGGAGACCCAGTACTTC.

This sequence joins TRBV19 and TRBJ2-2; possible D gene TRBD1, 5 bases. Germline CDR1 and CDR2: LNHDA and SQIVND (reference sequence). V lost 9 bases and J 6 bases, leaving 17 bases between the germline ends. The CDR3 is made up of 14 amino acids. CDR3 protein: CASQDQGGSGELFF. The DNA for the CDR3 is TGTGCCAGCCAGGACCAGGGTGGGTCCGGGGAGCTGTTTTTT.

V and J are TRBV2 and TRBJ2-1; TRBD2 matches at 12 bases. Per the germline V gene, CDR1 is SNHLY and CDR2 is FYNNEI. V shed 6 bases, J shed 8 bases, and the junction held 8 bases outside the gene matches. The CDR3 contains 15 residues. The CDR3 bases are TGTGCCAGCAGACAAACTAGCGGGGGGTTCGATGAGCAGTTCTTC. As protein: CASRQTSGGFDEQFF.